This is a list of T cell receptor beta chains from one sample in a study of blood T cell repertoires in COVID-19. Repertoires were generated with immunoSEQ multiplex PCR, while TCRdb's copy carries only in-frame clones and drops some. The sample gives around 24,000 clones, 80% of which show up once; under 75% is in the top ten. What was sequenced was peripheral blood. These receptors were obtained from a woman older than 75 with acute or convalescent COVID-19. Each CDR3 is given without its conserved first and last residue. The order of the fields is V gene, D gene, CDR3 protein. A D gene is named only where the DNA matches it firmly.

V: TRBV9
D: TRBD2
CDR3: ASSTGTSGGARETQY

V: TRBV27
D: -
CDR3: ASRRERERTSTDTQY

V: TRBV4-3
D: -
CDR3: ASSQDRSKQRWGYGYT

V: TRBV5-1
D: -
CDR3: ASSLSTVNTEAF

V: TRBV10-3
D: -
CDR3: AISEPATNEKLF

V: TRBV27
D: -
CDR3: ASSLTKNHNQPQH

V: TRBV25-1
D: TRBD1
CDR3: ASGGDRGRTEAF

V: TRBV5-1
D: TRBD2
CDR3: ASRSGLAGFTDTQY

V: TRBV5-6
D: TRBD1
CDR3: ASSLYGGQVRGYT

V: TRBV12-3/TRBV12-4
D: TRBD2
CDR3: ASSSSSGGARF

V: TRBV6-7
D: -
CDR3: AIIGAGDSNQPQH

V: TRBV7-9
D: TRBD1
CDR3: ASSSTSGTGWYEQY

V: TRBV28
D: TRBD2
CDR3: ASSLGLAGGTETQY

V: TRBV11-2
D: -
CDR3: ASSLGLRPAAASYEQY

V: TRBV14
D: -
CDR3: AMYTDTQY

V: TRBV7-8
D: -
CDR3: ASSRRGKQETQY

V: TRBV19
D: TRBD2
CDR3: ASSPPGLEFSTQY

V: TRBV7-6
D: TRBD1
CDR3: ASSLGTGREQF

V: TRBV5-8
D: -
CDR3: ASKARASGRNEQF

V: TRBV21-1
D: -
CDR3: ASRGPYQETQY

V: TRBV10-3
D: -
CDR3: AIRYSTGGGSALSYNEQF

V: TRBV9
D: TRBD2
CDR3: ASSVDTGTRLDTQY

V: TRBV18
D: TRBD2
CDR3: ASSPFSGAGGNEQF

V: TRBV11-3
D: TRBD2
CDR3: ASSLGTSGGAEDTQY

V: TRBV7-2
D: -
CDR3: ASSPGFTSPLH

V: TRBV6-5
D: TRBD1
CDR3: ASRRDSYTEAF

V: TRBV5-4
D: -
CDR3: ASSLQGGTEAF

V: TRBV5-1
D: -
CDR3: ASSLESGEPQH

V: TRBV7-3
D: TRBD1
CDR3: ASSSRGQVYNEQF

V: TRBV5-1
D: TRBD1
CDR3: ASSQTGIPNQPQH

V: TRBV5-6
D: -
CDR3: ASTPIGRGPTEAF

V: TRBV4-1
D: TRBD2
CDR3: ASSQDTEAGGLETQY

V: TRBV19
D: -
CDR3: ASTGTTINYGYT

V: TRBV10-3
D: -
CDR3: AISESGGGGNYGYT

V: TRBV6-1
D: TRBD2
CDR3: ASSDLERGKYEQY